This T cell receptor beta chain originates from a study of blood T cell repertoires in COVID-19. For the study at large: Collection of acute and convalescent COVID-19 samples took place in the United States, Italy and Spain. Sources were T cells, B-cell-depleted T cells, or PBMCs; the material itself was cDNA or gDNA.

Trimming took 7 bases from V and 5 from J; bases not matched to a gene: 14. The CDR3 totals 18 residues. Germline loops: CDR1 LGHDT, CDR2 YNNKEL (reference sequence). Methods used by the authors: Using reference gene primer amplification, nucleated cell counts were estimated. Here immunoSEQ multiplex PCR was the method, and the copy in TCRdb shows in-frame clones only, minus some. That table is the source of V, J and clone size, and D and trimming were worked out from the DNA. The sample yields about 140,000 clones, more than 80% seen once. This sequence joins TRBV3-1 (or the pseudogene TRBV3-2) and TRBJ2-5; 15 bases are a match to TRBD2. The receptor was derived from a woman of 80 years or more in a cohort sampled during active or convalescent COVID-19. Sample: peripheral blood. The CDR3 region is CASNYPGLAGGAGETQYF. The CDR3 DNA is TGTGCCAGCAACTACCCGGGACTAGCGGGGGGCGCCGGTGAGACCCAGTACTTC.